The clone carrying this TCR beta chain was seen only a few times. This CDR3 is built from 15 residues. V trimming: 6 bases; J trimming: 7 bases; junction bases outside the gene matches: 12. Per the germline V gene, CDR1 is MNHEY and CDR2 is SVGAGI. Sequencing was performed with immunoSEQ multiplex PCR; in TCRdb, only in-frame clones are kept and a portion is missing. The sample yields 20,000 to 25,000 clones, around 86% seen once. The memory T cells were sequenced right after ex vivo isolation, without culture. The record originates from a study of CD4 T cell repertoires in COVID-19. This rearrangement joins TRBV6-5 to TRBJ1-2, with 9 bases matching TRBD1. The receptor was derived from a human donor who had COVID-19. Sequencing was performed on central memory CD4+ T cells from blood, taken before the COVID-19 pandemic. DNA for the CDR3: TGTGCCAGCAGCCCCCAGACAGGGGGGGGTCGTGGCTACACCTTC. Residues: CASSPQTGGGRGYTF.